Listed here are 25 T cell receptor beta chains from one sample, sequenced in a study of early T cells in non-severe SARS-CoV-2 infection. TCRdb reanalysed the 5' RACE reads using MiXCR and keeps one entry per CDR3 protein. The repertoire holds about 48,000 distinct CDR3 sequences, around 7.7% seen once, with 5% to 6.5% in the top ten. The specimen sequenced was whole blood. These receptors all come from an adult who was a healthcare worker with PCR-confirmed SARS-CoV-2 infection or an uninfected control (not recorded which).

This clonotype was observed a few times. This chain uses TRBV28 with TRBJ1-2; no definite D call. Per germline, CDR1 MDHEN and CDR2 SYDVKM. The length of the CDR3 is 13 residues. The V end was cut by 3 bases, the J end by 5 bases, with 10 bases between. The CDR3 is CASSFGPVYGYTF. DNA of the CDR3: TGTGCCAGCAGTTTCGGGCCAGTTTATGGCTACACCTTC.

This clonotype was seen only a few times. The chain employs TRBV20-1 and TRBJ2-7; 8 bases are shared with TRBD2. The CDR3 length is 15 residues. Germline V gene lookup returns CDR1 DFQATT and CDR2 SNEGSKA (reference sequence). V shed 6 bases and J 6 bases; nucleotides not matched to a gene: 16. In DNA, the CDR3 is TGCAGTGCCAAGGATACAGCGGGGGTCCCTTTCGAGCAGTACTTC. Its translation: CSAKDTAGVPFEQYF.

This chain joins TRBV7-9 and TRBJ2-6; D remains unclear. The V end lost 1 base, the J end lost 2 bases, and 6 bases lay between the germline ends. The CDR3 is made up of 15 amino acids. The germline V gene encodes CDR1 SEHNR and CDR2 FQNEAQ (reference sequence). CDR3 loop: CASSLEGTGANVLTF. The CDR3 DNA follows: TGTGCCAGCAGCTTAGAAGGGACTGGGGCCAACGTCCTGACTTTC.

There are many counts of this clonotype. The chain recombines TRBV7-2 with TRBJ1-3; D is uncertain. Germline CDR1 SGHTA, CDR2 FQGNSA. V lost 0 bases to trimming and J lost 0 bases, with 6 bases between them. The CDR3 spans 15 residues. The CDR3 region has the DNA TGTGCCAGCAGCTTAGCTGGAAGCTCTGGAAACACCATATATTTT. Its protein product is CASSLAGSSGNTIYF.

This clonotype was counted at least ten times. The chain is built from TRBV7-9 and TRBJ2-3; no firm D call. Germline V gene lookup returns CDR1 SEHNR and CDR2 FQNEAQ (reference sequence). The CDR3 extends over 14 amino acids. Trimming removed 2 bases at V and 2 bases at J, with 8 bases between. CDR3: CASSLITTTDTQYF. The CDR3 DNA is TGTGCCAGCAGCTTAATCACTACCACAGATACGCAGTATTTT.

The rearrangement uses TRBV20-1 and TRBJ2-7, with 11 bases lining up with TRBD2. Looked up from germline, CDR1 is DFQATT and CDR2 is SNEGSKA (reference sequence). The CDR3 runs 15 residues. V lost 5 bases to trimming and J lost 5 bases; unmatched junction nucleotides: 11. DNA for the CDR3: TGCAGTGCTCCGCGTTTTACTAGCGGGGGCCACGAGCAGTACTTC. Its protein is CSAPRFTSGGHEQYF.

This clonotype was seen a handful of times. The rearrangement links TRBV28 to TRBJ2-7; D call uncertain. V shed 6 bases and J shed 1 base, with 7 bases lying between them. This CDR3 is 12 amino acids long. Germline values: CDR1 MDHEN, CDR2 SYDVKM. The CDR3 region has the DNA TGTGCCAGCAGCATGGTATCCTACGAGCAGTACTTC. It encodes CASSMVSYEQYF.

The chain combines TRBV9 with TRBJ1-5; no clear D gene. Germline CDR1 is SGDLS and CDR2 is YYNGEE. V was cut by 1 base and J by 7 bases, with 9 bases left in between. The CDR3 length is 13 residues. The CDR3 nucleotides are TGTGCCAGCAGCGTAACCGCGGCCCAGCCCCAGCATTTT. This sequence encodes CASSVTAAQPQHF.

This clonotype was recorded a few times. V usage is TRBV4-1 and J usage is TRBJ1-1; maybe TRBD1 (6 bases). Germline loops: CDR1 MGHRA, CDR2 YSYEKL. Trimming removed 1 base at V and 9 bases at J, with 24 bases between. The CDR3 covers 17 residues. The CDR3 coding sequence is TGCGCCAGCAGCCAAGTAGGGAGGGGGGGCGCAAGGGCTAAAGCTTTCTTT. Protein sequence: CASSQVGRGGARAKAFF.

This chain connects TRBV2 to TRBJ2-7; 9 nucleotides line up with TRBD1. Per the germline V gene, CDR1 is SNHLY and CDR2 is FYNNEI. With 8 bases clipped from V and 4 bases from J, the junction kept 6 bases outside the gene matches. The CDR3 is made up of 13 amino acids. As DNA, the CDR3 is TGTGCCAGCGGGGGGACAGGGCCGTACGAGCAGTACTTC. Protein product: CASGGTGPYEQYF.

This clonotype was counted at least ten times. The CDR3 DNA sequence: TGTGCCAGCAGCCAAGGGGTCGGTTACGAGCAGTACTTC. Its protein product is CASSQGVGYEQYF. This chain links TRBV3-2 with TRBJ2-7. TRBV3-2 is a listed pseudogene. The CDR3 is 13 residues long.

The J gene is TRBJ2-1, the V gene TRBV4-2, with TRBD2 as a possible D gene (5 bases). The CDR3 covers 15 residues. CDR1 is LGHNA, CDR2 YNFKEQ, per germline. Trimming took 0 bases from V and 4 from J, leaving 10 bases between them. The CDR3 region has the DNA TGTGCCAGCAGCCAAGAGGGCCTAGCTTACAATGAGCAGTTCTTC. Translated, it gives CASSQEGLAYNEQFF.

This clonotype came up many times. CDR3 DNA: TGTGCCTGGAAACGGGGGGACTCCTACGAGCAGTACTTC. Residues: CAWKRGDSYEQYF. V usage is TRBV30 and J usage is TRBJ2-7; TRBD2 matches at 7 bases. This CDR3 comprises 13 residues. CDR1 and CDR2 from the germline V gene are GTSNPN and SVGIG (reference sequence). Losses at the gene ends were 4 bases for V and 0 bases for J; bases not matched to a gene: 3.

This clonotype came up a few times. The chain joins TRBV20-1 to TRBJ2-7, with 7 bases fitting TRBD2. CDR3 length equals 14 residues. In germline, CDR1 is DFQATT, CDR2 SNEGSKA (reference sequence). J lost 6 bases, V lost 1 base, and 9 bases had no gene match. The CDR3 sequence is CSARGWGGTGEQYF. Written as DNA, the CDR3 is TGCAGTGCTAGAGGTTGGGGGGGAACGGGCGAGCAGTACTTC.

This clonotype was recorded at least ten times. This chain uses TRBV10-1 with TRBJ2-2; weak D call: TRBD1 (5 bases). V lost 0 bases and J 2 bases, leaving 10 bases between the germline ends. The CDR3 totals 16 residues. CDR1 and CDR2 (germline): WNHNN, SYGVQD (reference sequence). CDR3 sequence: CASSESIGANTGELFF. CDR3 coding DNA: TGCGCCAGCAGTGAGTCGATAGGGGCCAACACCGGGGAGCTGTTTTTT.

In its sample, this clonotype was seen many times. This chain links TRBV7-9 with TRBJ1-4; D is ambiguous. The germline V gene has CDR1 SEHNR and CDR2 FQNEAQ (reference sequence). There are 14 residues in the CDR3. V was clipped by 3 bases and J by 1 base, with 6 bases between them. The CDR3 loop reads CASSLGITNEKLFF. The CDR3 DNA sequence: TGTGCCAGCAGCTTGGGGATAACTAATGAAAAACTGTTTTTT.

This clonotype has at least ten counts. The genes are TRBV3-1 and TRBJ2-3; no definite D call. In germline, CDR1 is LGHDT, CDR2 YNNKEL (reference sequence). This CDR3 region has 15 residues. V was pared by 4 bases and J by 5 bases, with 16 bases between. CDR3 in amino acids: CASSLRLHGGDTQYF. For the CDR3, the DNA is TGTGCCAGCAGCCTCCGGTTGCATGGCGGAGATACGCAGTATTTT.

The CDR3: CASSPQRGLDRLNEQFF. In DNA, the CDR3 is TGTGCCAGCAGCCCGCAGCGGGGACTAGACCGGTTAAATGAGCAGTTCTTC. This chain joins TRBV11-2 and TRBJ2-1; 8 bases match TRBD2. From germline, CDR1 is SGHAT and CDR2 FQNNGV. The CDR3 length is 17 residues. J was trimmed by 7 bases and V by 5 bases; bases with no gene match: 16.

This clonotype was seen many times. The chain couples TRBV6-1 to TRBJ1-1; 10 positions agree with TRBD1. The V gene end was trimmed by 0 bases and the J gene end by 4 bases; junction bases not matched to a gene: 2. The length of the CDR3 is 15 residues. The germline CDR1 and CDR2 sequences are MNHNS and SASEGT. Here the CDR3 reads CASSEARTGGTEAFF. Written as DNA, the CDR3 is TGTGCCAGCAGTGAAGCTAGGACAGGGGGCACTGAAGCTTTCTTT.

This chain uses TRBV19 with TRBJ1-1; 10 positions agree with TRBD1. V lost 3 bases and J lost 7; bases outside the gene matches: 8. Germline lookup yields CDR1 LNHDA and CDR2 SQIVND (reference sequence). The CDR3 covers 15 residues. As DNA, the CDR3 is TGTGCCAGTAGTATCCGGGACAGGGGCCCTATTGAAGCTTTCTTT. It is translated as CASSIRDRGPIEAFF.

This clonotype was picked up many times. The chain carries TRBV20-1 and TRBJ1-1; the D gene is possibly TRBD1 (5 bases). The length of the CDR3 is 15 residues. V was shortened by 3 bases and J by 4 bases, with 18 bases between the two germline ends. CDR1 and CDR2 (germline): DFQATT, SNEGSKA (reference sequence). The CDR3 region is CSASAGGGFGTEAFF. The CDR3 bases are TGCAGTGCTAGTGCGGGTGGGGGATTTGGCACTGAAGCTTTCTTT.

This clonotype was recorded many times. The chain joins TRBV6-6 to TRBJ1-6; D gene unclear. The CDR3 totals 12 residues. V lost 7 bases and J lost 8, with 9 bases in between. Germline loops: CDR1 MNHNY, CDR2 SVGAGI (reference sequence). This CDR3 is CASTTPDSPLHF. CDR3 coding DNA: TGTGCCAGCACCACCCCGGATTCACCCCTCCACTTT.

The gene calls are TRBV21-1 and TRBJ1-1; the D call TRBD1 from the table was never checked on the DNA. TRBV21-1 constitutes a pseudogene. CDR3 length: 14 amino acids. The CDR3 region is CASSTGDVNTEAFF. In nucleotides, the CDR3 is TGTGCCAGCAGCACAGGGGATGTGAACACTGAAGCTTTCTTT.

V usage is TRBV6-2 or TRBV6-3 and J usage is TRBJ1-1, with a weak D call TRBD1 (5 bases). V lost 0 bases and J lost 1, with 12 bases in between. The CDR3 runs 16 residues. Germline V gives CDR1 MNHEY, CDR2 SVGEGT. This CDR3 reads CASSYSKGRENTEAFF. The CDR3 DNA follows: TGTGCCAGCAGTTACTCGAAGGGGCGGGAGAACACTGAAGCTTTCTTT.

In regard to this clonotype: Being one base from a much bigger clone, this may be a read error. The chain is built from TRBV5-6 and TRBJ1-1; TRBD1 is a possible D gene (6 bases). Germline V gives CDR1 SGHDT, CDR2 YYEEEE. The CDR3 loop spans 16 amino acids. The CDR3 is CVSSRRTERLNTEAFF. The CDR3 DNA reads as TGTGTCAGCAGCAGAAGGACAGAGCGGCTGAACACTGAAGCTTTCTTT. Based on the CDR3 plus reference TRBV5-6 and TRBJ1-1, the full variable domain is DAGVTQSPTHLIKTRGQQVTLRCSPKSGHDTVSWYQQALGQGPQFIFQYYEEEERQRGNFPDRFSGHQFPNYSSELNVNALLLGDSALYLCVSSRRTERLNTEAFFGQGTRLTVV.